The 32 T cell receptor beta chains reported below all come from one sample, sequenced in a study of CD8+ T cells in alopecia areata. cDNA prepared by RNA extraction and subsequent reverse transcription served as the template for sequencing. TCRdb's copy holds only in-frame clones and misses some; the assay was immunoSEQ multiplex PCR. The sample has 110,000 to 150,000 clones, about 51% seen once. The sample here was CD4+ T cells sorted from blood, taken at week 0. The receptors were gathered from a human donor with alopecia areata.

This clone appeared a few times. The chain joins TRBV7-9 to TRBJ2-7; D unclear. The germline CDR1 and CDR2 sequences are SEHNR and FQNEAQ (reference sequence). The CDR3 runs to 14 residues. V was shortened by 7 bases and J by 1 base, with 14 bases between the two germline ends. Here the CDR3 reads CASTKVGKSYEQYF. The DNA of the CDR3 is TGTGCCAGCACGAAGGTGGGGAAGTCCTACGAGCAGTACTTC.

This clone has only a few counts. V is TRBV4-2 and J is TRBJ1-3; 9 nucleotides match TRBD1. Germline CDR1 reads LGHNA; CDR2 reads YNFKEQ. CDR3 length equals 21 residues. V lost 2 bases, J lost 4 bases, and 21 bases stayed unmatched. The CDR3 protein is CASSQKLDSGTGRYWGNTIYF. CDR3 nucleotides: TGTGCCAGCAGCCAAAAACTCGACTCCGGGACAGGGCGGTATTGGGGAAACACCATATATTTT.

The chain joins TRBV29-1 to TRBJ2-5; 12 bases are shared with TRBD2. Per germline, CDR1 SQVTM and CDR2 ANQGSEA. Germline trimming cut 7 bases from V and 2 bases from J; bases unmatched to any gene: 2. The CDR3 runs to 13 residues. CDR3 in amino acids: CSAGTSGQETQYF. CDR3 in DNA: TGCAGCGCAGGGACTAGCGGGCAAGAGACCCAGTACTTC.

The chain recombines TRBV4-1 with TRBJ2-4; D is ambiguous. Germline V gene sequence: CDR1 MGHRA, CDR2 YSYEKL. V lost 2 bases and J lost 9, with 11 bases in between. The CDR3 has 13 amino acids. CDR3 nucleotide sequence: TGCGCCAGCAGCCAACTTGTGGGGTTCATTCAGTACTTC. Residues: CASSQLVGFIQYF.

This chain joins TRBV28 and TRBJ2-3, with D unclear. Germline CDR1 and CDR2: MDHEN and SYDVKM. Trimming cost V 3 bases and J 2 bases, with 15 bases left between them. The CDR3 runs to 16 residues. The CDR3 reads CASSLSGPTVTDTQYF. CDR3 in DNA: TGTGCCAGCAGTTTGTCAGGACCAACCGTCACAGATACGCAGTATTTT.

The chain joins TRBV29-1 to TRBJ2-5, with D possibly being TRBD2 (5 bases). CDR1 and CDR2 (germline): SQVTM, ANQGSEA. The CDR3 consists of 13 residues. The V and J ends lost 6 bases and 6 bases respectively, with 17 bases between them. CDR3 bases: TGCAGCGTCCCTGCGGGCGGGTGGAAGACCCAGTACTTC. This translates into CSVPAGGWKTQYF.

In this sample, this clone turned up a few times. This rearrangement joins TRBV7-8 to TRBJ2-5, with 14 bases fitting TRBD2. Germline V lookup: CDR1 SGHVS, CDR2 FQNEAQ. CDR3 length: 16 residues. V was clipped by 5 bases and J by 4 bases; unmatched bases: 6. The CDR3 DNA reads as TGTGCCAGCAGCAAGACGACTAGCGGGAGGGCAGAGACCCAGTACTTC. This encodes CASSKTTSGRAETQYF.

The table lists this clone with a few counts. The chain joins TRBV6-1 to TRBJ1-5; tentative D call: TRBD1 (5 bases). The V end lost 8 bases, the J end lost 3 bases, and 11 bases lay between the germline ends. The CDR3 has 13 residues. Germline-derived CDR1 and CDR2 are MNHNS and SASEGT. CDR3 amino acids: CASGTELNQPQHF. The CDR3 nucleotides read TGTGCCAGCGGGACCGAGCTCAATCAGCCCCAGCATTTT.

The chain carries TRBV6-5 and TRBJ2-1, with 7 nucleotides matching TRBD2. The germline V gene encodes CDR1 MNHEY and CDR2 SVGAGI. V was pared by 4 bases and J by 4 bases, with 7 bases of the junction left unmatched. The CDR3 length is 15 residues. The DNA for the CDR3 is TGTGCCAGCAGTTGGATGGGCGGGGGATACAATGAGCAGTTCTTC. The encoded protein is CASSWMGGGYNEQFF.

The rearrangement links TRBV6-5 to TRBJ2-2; perhaps TRBD1 as D (5 bases). Trimming left V 5 bases short and J 2 bases short, with 12 bases between. Looked up from germline, CDR1 is MNHEY and CDR2 is SVGAGI. The CDR3 is made up of 15 amino acids. This CDR3 reads CASSARQTNTGELFF. In nucleotides, the CDR3 is TGTGCCAGCAGTGCCCGACAGACTAACACCGGGGAGCTGTTTTTT.

The chain uses TRBV30 and TRBJ2-7, with D possibly called TRBD1 or TRBD2 (5 bases each). Germline CDR1 is GTSNPN and CDR2 is SVGIG (reference sequence). Deletions cut 3 bases from V and 4 bases from J, with 10 bases between. CDR3 size: 12 residues. CDR3 DNA sequence: TGTGCCTGGAGCCGGGGACCTTACGAGCAGTACTTC. Translated: CAWSRGPYEQYF.

This clone appeared a few times. The genes are TRBV28 and TRBJ2-6; either TRBD1 or TRBD2 may supply D (6 bases each). V lost 7 bases and J lost 4, with 17 bases in between. Germline lookup yields CDR1 MDHEN and CDR2 SYDVKM. The CDR3 runs to 16 residues. This CDR3 reads CASTPTGASGANVLTF. Here the CDR3 DNA reads TGTGCCAGCACCCCTACGGGGGCGTCGGGGGCCAACGTCCTGACTTTC.

The sample holds one count of this clone. The chain couples TRBV7-2 to TRBJ2-5; TRBD2 aligns across 12 bases. The V gene end was trimmed by 5 bases and the J gene end by 5 bases; junction bases not matched to a gene: 6. In germline, CDR1 is SGHTA, CDR2 FQGNSA. The CDR3 runs 15 residues. CDR3 DNA sequence: TGTGCCAGCAGCCCGACTAGCGGGAGTGGTGAGACCCAGTACTTC. The encoded protein is CASSPTSGSGETQYF.

The chain couples TRBV2 to TRBJ2-1, with 8 bases matching TRBD2. CDR1 and CDR2 from the germline V gene are SNHLY and FYNNEI. V lost 1 base, J lost 4 bases, and 3 bases stayed unmatched. The CDR3 has 15 residues. CDR3 in amino acids: CASSEGTSRYNEQFF. In DNA, the CDR3 is TGTGCCAGCAGTGAAGGGACTAGCAGATACAATGAGCAGTTCTTC.

The CDR3 loop reads CASGTYEQYF. The DNA of the CDR3 is TGTGCCAGTGGGACCTACGAGCAGTACTTC. The chain carries TRBV2 and TRBJ2-7; D not certain. V was clipped by 9 bases and J by 2 bases, with 5 bases between them. Germline V gene data show CDR1 as SNHLY and CDR2 as FYNNEI. This CDR3 has 10 amino acids.

This clone was seen more than once but under ten times. The rearrangement joins TRBV7-2 to TRBJ1-1; D remains ambiguous. This CDR3 comprises 13 residues. The germline CDR1 and CDR2 sequences are SGHTA and FQGNSA. V was shortened by 3 bases and J by 4 bases, with 9 bases between the two germline ends. Here the CDR3 DNA reads TGTGCCAGCAGCTTTTCGGTTTTCACTGAAGCTTTCTTT. Translating it yields CASSFSVFTEAFF.

The chain combines TRBV9 with TRBJ2-2, with D maybe TRBD1 (6 bases). V was shortened by 0 bases and J by 6 bases, with 15 bases between the two germline ends. This CDR3 has 16 residues. CDR1 and CDR2 (germline): SGDLS, YYNGEE. The CDR3 DNA reads as TGTGCCAGCAGCGTAGACGGGACGACAGGTCCCGGGGAGCTGTTTTTT. This translates into CASSVDGTTGPGELFF.

This chain joins TRBV11-2 and TRBJ2-3; no firm D call. Germline CDR1 is SGHAT and CDR2 is FQNNGV. The CDR3 sequence is 16 residues long. V was trimmed by 1 base and J by 2 bases, leaving 13 bases between them. In DNA form, the CDR3 reads TGTGCCAGCAGCTTAGGGCGGAGTGGCCCCACAGATACGCAGTATTTT. Residues: CASSLGRSGPTDTQYF.

This clone was detected only once. The chain combines TRBV30 with TRBJ1-2; 8 nucleotides agree with TRBD1. The CDR3 loop spans 13 amino acids. Trimming removed 4 bases from V and 3 bases from J; junction bases left unmatched: 4. Germline V gene lookup returns CDR1 GTSNPN and CDR2 SVGIG (reference sequence). For the CDR3, the DNA is TGTGCCTGGAATGGACAGGGCGACTATGGCTACACCTTC. Translated, it gives CAWNGQGDYGYTF.

The chain carries TRBV5-6 and TRBJ1-3; D might be TRBD1 (5 bases). The CDR3 runs 14 residues. Trimming stripped 5 bases from V and 0 bases from J, with 9 bases between. CDR1 and CDR2 from the germline V gene are SGHDT and YYEEEE. DNA for the CDR3: TGTGCCAGCAGAAAGCAGGGCTCTGGAAACACCATATATTTT. This sequence encodes CASRKQGSGNTIYF.

This clone was recorded only once. The J gene is TRBJ2-1, the V gene TRBV5-1; D remains ambiguous. With 5 bases removed from V and 7 bases from J, the gap between germline ends came to 19 bases. The CDR3 extends over 15 amino acids. Germline CDR1 SGHRS, CDR2 YFSETQ. The DNA of the CDR3 is TGCGCCAGCAGGTTACCACTGGGTACAATTAATGAGCAGTTCTTC. Encoded protein: CASRLPLGTINEQFF.

This clone was counted a single time. The rearrangement uses TRBV29-1 and TRBJ2-7; D is perhaps TRBD2 (6 bases). The CDR3 consists of 14 residues. Germline V gene sequence: CDR1 SQVTM, CDR2 ANQGSEA. Trimming stripped 6 bases from V and 3 bases from J, with 18 bases between. CDR3: CSVGGHGPGYEQYF. CDR3 bases: TGCAGCGTGGGAGGCCATGGTCCGGGCTACGAGCAGTACTTC.

The chain recombines TRBV7-2 with TRBJ2-3; TRBD2 aligns across 8 bases. CDR1 is SGHTA and CDR2 is FQGNSA in the germline V gene. The CDR3 is 15 amino acids. V lost 6 bases to trimming and J lost 0 bases; unmatched junction nucleotides: 5. CDR3 DNA sequence: TGTGCCAGCAGGACTAGCGCTACTAGCACAGATACGCAGTATTTT. It is translated as CASRTSATSTDTQYF.

The chain employs TRBV30 and TRBJ2-5; 15 nucleotides align to TRBD2. V lost 3 bases and J lost 3; bases outside the gene matches: 5. Germline loops: CDR1 GTSNPN, CDR2 SVGIG (reference sequence). The CDR3 runs 16 residues. The CDR3 DNA follows: TGTGCCTGGAGCCCGTGGACTAGCGGGAGGGAAGAGACCCAGTACTTC. Translating gives CAWSPWTSGREETQYF.

This chain joins TRBV29-1 and TRBJ2-3; D ambiguous. This CDR3 is 13 amino acids long. Germline V gene lookup returns CDR1 SQVTM and CDR2 ANQGSEA. Trimming removed 6 bases from V and 4 bases from J, with 14 bases in between. CDR3 loop: CSVIYWVPDTQYF. The CDR3 DNA reads as TGCAGCGTAATTTATTGGGTTCCAGATACGCAGTATTTT.

The chain couples TRBV29-1 to TRBJ2-5, with D perhaps TRBD1 (6 bases). This CDR3 spans 12 amino acids. V lost 5 bases to trimming and J lost 4 bases, with 11 bases between them. Germline V lookup: CDR1 SQVTM, CDR2 ANQGSEA. CDR3 in DNA: TGCAGCGTTTTTGGGACATCAGAGACCCAGTACTTC. Its protein is CSVFGTSETQYF.

This chain joins TRBV19 and TRBJ2-7; D might be TRBD2 (5 bases). This CDR3 is 13 amino acids long. V gave up 9 bases and J gave up 3 bases, with 15 bases separating them. Germline-derived CDR1 and CDR2 are LNHDA and SQIVND (reference sequence). This chain's CDR3 is CASRGFSLYEQYF. CDR3 bases: TGTGCCAGCCGGGGATTTTCCCTCTACGAGCAGTACTTC.

Note on this clone: This specimen includes other DNA sequences encoding the same CDR3. The chain joins TRBV29-1 to TRBJ2-1; D is uncertain. This CDR3 spans 11 amino acids. In germline, CDR1 is SQVTM, CDR2 ANQGSEA. V was pared by 1 base and J by 8 bases, with 6 bases between. The CDR3 reads CSVEVADEQFF. Written as DNA, the CDR3 is TGCAGCGTTGAAGTGGCTGATGAGCAGTTCTTC.

This sequence joins TRBV6-6 and TRBJ1-1, with 7 nucleotides matching TRBD1. Germline lookup yields CDR1 MNHNY and CDR2 SVGAGI (reference sequence). V was pared by 4 bases and J by 1 base, with 3 bases of the junction left unmatched. There are 14 residues in the CDR3. The CDR3 DNA is TGTGCCAGCAGTTTCCGGACAGGGAACACTGAAGCTTTCTTT. It specifies CASSFRTGNTEAFF.

The chain joins TRBV7-3 to TRBJ2-1, with TRBD2 matching over 12 bases. CDR1 and CDR2 (germline): SGHTA, FQGTGA. This CDR3 region has 16 residues. Germline trimming cut 0 bases from V and 9 bases from J; bases unmatched to any gene: 6. The CDR3 DNA follows: TGTGCCAGCAGCTTAACGAGGACTAGCGGGATGGGTGAGCAGTTCTTC. Its protein is CASSLTRTSGMGEQFF. The full variable domain, rest sourced from reference TRBV7-3 and TRBJ2-1, is GAGVSQTPSNKVTEKGKYVELRCDPISGHTALYWYRQSLGQGPEFLIYFQGTGAADDSGLPNDRFFAVRPEGSVSTLKIQRTERGDSAVYLCASSLTRTSGMGEQFFGPGTRLTVL.

V and J are TRBV11-2 and TRBJ2-3; 8 bases agree with TRBD1. Trimming removed 3 bases from V and 4 bases from J; junction bases left unmatched: 6. The germline CDR1 and CDR2 sequences are SGHAT and FQNNGV. This CDR3 is 15 amino acids long. The CDR3 sequence is CASSFQQGAADTQYF. Here the CDR3 DNA reads TGTGCCAGCAGCTTTCAGCAGGGGGCGGCAGATACGCAGTATTTT.

This clone has only a few counts. The V call is TRBV5-1, the J call TRBJ2-7; D is possibly TRBD1 (6 bases). This CDR3 contains 17 residues. V was cut by 2 bases and J by 3 bases, with 21 bases left in between. Germline CDR1 reads SGHRS; CDR2 reads YFSETQ. The DNA of the CDR3 is TGCGCCAGCAGCTTAACGCATTACACAGGGATCGGCTACGAGCAGTACTTC. Residues: CASSLTHYTGIGYEQYF.